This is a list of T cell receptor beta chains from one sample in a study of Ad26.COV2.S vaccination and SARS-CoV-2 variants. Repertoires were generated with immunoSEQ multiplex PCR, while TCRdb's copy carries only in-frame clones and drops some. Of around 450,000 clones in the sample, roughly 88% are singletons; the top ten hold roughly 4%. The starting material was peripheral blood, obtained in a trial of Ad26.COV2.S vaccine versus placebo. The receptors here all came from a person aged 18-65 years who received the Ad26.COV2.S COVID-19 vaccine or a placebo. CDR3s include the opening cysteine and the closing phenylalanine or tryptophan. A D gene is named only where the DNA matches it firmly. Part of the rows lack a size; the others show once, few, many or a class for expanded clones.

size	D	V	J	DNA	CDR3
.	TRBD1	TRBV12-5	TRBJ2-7	TGTGCTAGAGATATTGGGGCAGGGGGTTTCGAGCAGTACTTC	CARDIGAGGFEQYF
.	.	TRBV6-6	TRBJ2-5	TGTGCCAGCAGTGACAATCCGGGCGAAGAGACCCAGTACTTC	CASSDNPGEETQYF
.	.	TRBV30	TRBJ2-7	TGTGCCTGGACCCCGGATGATCTACGGGAGCAGTACTTC	CAWTPDDLREQYF
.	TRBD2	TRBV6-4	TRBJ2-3	TGTGCCAGCAGCGTAGCGGGAGCTAGCACAGATACGCAGTATTTT	CASSVAGASTDTQYF
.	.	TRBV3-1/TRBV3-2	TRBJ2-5	TGTGCCAGCAGCCAGGGCGGTCCACAAGAGACCCAGTACTTC	CASSQGGPQETQYF
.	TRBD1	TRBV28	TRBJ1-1	TGTGCCAGCAGTCTATGGACAGGGTCCGCCGCTTTCTTT	CASSLWTGSAAFF
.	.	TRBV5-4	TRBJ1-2	TGTGCCAGCAGCTTGGGTCCCCGGGAGATACATAACTATGGCTACACCTTC	CASSLGPREIHNYGYTF
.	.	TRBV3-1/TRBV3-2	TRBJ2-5	TGTGCCAGCAGCCAGGGCAGCCAAGAGACCCAGTACTTC	CASSQGSQETQYF
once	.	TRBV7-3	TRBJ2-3	TGTGCCAGCAGCTTGCGGGGCCAAGTCACAGATACGCAGTATTTT	CASSLRGQVTDTQYF
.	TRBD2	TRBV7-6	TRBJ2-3	TGTGCCAGCCGAAAAATAGCGGGAGATCTGACAGATACGCAGTATTTT	CASRKIAGDLTDTQYF
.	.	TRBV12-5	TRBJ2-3	TGTGCTAGTGGTTTGGGGAATAGCGGAGATACGCAGTATTTT	CASGLGNSGDTQYF
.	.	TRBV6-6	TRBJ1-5	TGTGCCAGCAGAGACAGGACGGGTGTGGGTGAACCCCAGCATTTT	CASRDRTGVGEPQHF
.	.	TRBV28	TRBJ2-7	TGTGCCAGCAGTTCGCTAGCCCACGAGCAGTACTTC	CASSSLAHEQYF
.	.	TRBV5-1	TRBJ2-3	TGCGCCAGCACCCGGACGGGAAACACAGATACGCAGTATTTT	CASTRTGNTDTQYF
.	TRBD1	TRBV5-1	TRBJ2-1	TGCGCCAGCAGCCAGGGACAGGGGGGAGGCAATGAGCAGTTCTTC	CASSQGQGGGNEQFF
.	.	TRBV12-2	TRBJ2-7	TGTGCAAGTCGCTTAGCGAAATTGGCAGGGCAAAGTTACGAGCAGTACTTC	CASRLAKLAGQSYEQYF
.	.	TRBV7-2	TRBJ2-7	TGTGCCAGCAGCTTATCGCGCAGTATTTCCTACGAGCAGTACTTC	CASSLSRSISYEQYF
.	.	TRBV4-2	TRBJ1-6	TGTGCCAGCAGCCATGAAATGGACGGCTTTTCACCCCTCCACTTT	CASSHEMDGFSPLHF
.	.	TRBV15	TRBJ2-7	TGTGCCACCAGCAGAGAATATCCGGGACGAGCCTACGAGCAGTACTTC	CATSREYPGRAYEQYF
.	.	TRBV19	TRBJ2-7	TGTGCCAGTAGTATAGTAGGGGGGGTCGGGACCTACGAGCAGTACTTC	CASSIVGGVGTYEQYF
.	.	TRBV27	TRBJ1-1	TGTGCCAGCAGTCTCCTGGGGGGGAGCACTGAAGCTTTCTTT	CASSLLGGSTEAFF
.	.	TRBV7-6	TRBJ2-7	TGTGCCAGCAGCCCCAACCTAGGACAATATTCGCTCTCCTACGAGCAGTACTTC	CASSPNLGQYSLSYEQYF
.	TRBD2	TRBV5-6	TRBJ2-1	TGTGCCAGCAGCTTGGACGGGAGGGAGGGTGATGAGCAGTTCTTC	CASSLDGREGDEQFF
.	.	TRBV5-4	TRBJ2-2	TGTGCCAGCAGCCACGCGAACACCGGGGAGCTGTTTTTT	CASSHANTGELFF
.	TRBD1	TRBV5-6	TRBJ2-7	TGTGCCAGCAGCCCCAGCCTGACAGGGGCCTACGAGCAGTACTTC	CASSPSLTGAYEQYF
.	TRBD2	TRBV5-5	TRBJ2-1	TGTGCCAGCAGCCCTCGGACTAGCGGGACATACAATGAGCAGTTCTTC	CASSPRTSGTYNEQFF
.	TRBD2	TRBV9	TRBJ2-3	TGTGCCAGCAGCACTACCCCGGGACTAGCGGAAGAGAGACATACGCAGTATTTT	CASSTTPGLAEERHTQYF
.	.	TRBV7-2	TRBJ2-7	TGTGCCAGCAGCTTAGTCGGGGGAGACAGCTCCTACGAGCAGTACTTC	CASSLVGGDSSYEQYF
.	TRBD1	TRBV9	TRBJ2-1	TGTGCCAGCAGTGAGGGACAGAGTCCTTACAATGAGCAGTTCTTC	CASSEGQSPYNEQFF
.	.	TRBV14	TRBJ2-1	TGTGCCAGCAGCCTCGTGGCGGGGATCGCGAATGAGCAGTTCTTC	CASSLVAGIANEQFF
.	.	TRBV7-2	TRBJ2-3	TGTGCCAGCAGCTTAGGAGGTAGGACAGATACGCAGTATTTT	CASSLGGRTDTQYF
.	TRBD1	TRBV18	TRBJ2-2	TGTGCCAGCTCACCACCGGACAGGGTGGCCGGGGAGCTGTTTTTT	CASSPPDRVAGELFF
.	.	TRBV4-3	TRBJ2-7	TGCGCCAGCAGCCAAGGGGGCAGGGGGGACGAGCAGTACTTC	CASSQGGRGDEQYF
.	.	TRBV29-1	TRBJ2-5	TGCGGTGTAAGGGGAGACAGTGCAGAGACCCAGTACTTC	CGVRGDSAETQYF
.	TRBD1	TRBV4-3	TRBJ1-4	TGCGCCAGCAGCCAGGGACAGGGAGGTCGAAATGAAAAACTGTTTTTT	CASSQGQGGRNEKLFF
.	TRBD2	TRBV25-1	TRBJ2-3	TGTGCCAGCAGTGCCATAGCGGGAGATACGCAGTATTTT	CASSAIAGDTQYF
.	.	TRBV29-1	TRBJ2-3	TGCAGCGTTGATAGTTTCACAGATACGCAGTATTTT	CSVDSFTDTQYF
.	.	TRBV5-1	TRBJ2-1	TGCGCCAGCAGCGGGGGCTCTACTAGAAGGGGACATGAGCAGTTCTTC	CASSGGSTRRGHEQFF
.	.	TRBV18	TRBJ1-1	TGTGCCAGCTCACAAGCCGGGGGCGCTGAAGCTTTCTTT	CASSQAGGAEAFF
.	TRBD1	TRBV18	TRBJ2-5	TGTGCCAGCTCAAACCGGGACAGGTACTCGGAGACCCAGTACTTC	CASSNRDRYSETQYF
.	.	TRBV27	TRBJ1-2	TGTGCCAGCAGTTTAACCGCAGGTCATCTTCGATTCGGCTACACCTTC	CASSLTAGHLRFGYTF
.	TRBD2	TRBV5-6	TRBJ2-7	TGTGCCAGCAGCTCTCGGGGGGAGTTGGGCTACGAGCAGTACTTC	CASSSRGELGYEQYF
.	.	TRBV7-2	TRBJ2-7	TGTGCCAGCAGCTTCCCCGAGGGGTACGAGCAGTACTTC	CASSFPEGYEQYF
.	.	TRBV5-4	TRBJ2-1	TGTGCCAGCAGCTTGTCTAGCTACAATGAGCAGTTCTTC	CASSLSSYNEQFF